This T cell receptor (beta chain) was observed in a study of T cell repertoires in aging, cancer and after chemotherapy (dated by TCRdb to about 2019). For the wider study: The donors fell into six age groups ranging from 30 or younger to 70 or older, and each group had at least three individuals. The study profiled peripheral blood TCR beta repertoires from healthy donors and cancer patients to examine immunoaging and T cell reconstitution after chemotherapy. Paired pre- and post-chemotherapy samples in the solid tumor group came from brain tumor (glioblastoma) patients receiving temozolomide-based therapy. The cohort comprised 200 to 250 cancer patients, roughly 94 with hematological and 110 to 130 with solid cancers, plus 95 healthy donors as a reference group. Some 9 million TCR reads were contained in the full dataset.

TCR beta rearrangements were amplified from genomic DNA extracted from peripheral blood rather than from sorted cells or RNA. Points the paper makes about the study in general: Compared with age-matched healthy donors, untreated patients with hematological or solid cancers had significantly lower TCR diversity and higher clonality in blood. According to the authors, the repertoire data do not permit conclusions about immunological memory after chemotherapy. In healthy donors, the decline in TCR diversity with age was mainly due to loss of richness, whereas in cancer patients loss of evenness also played a role. In both cancer cohorts, median generation probability rose over the chemotherapy interval, which suggests that the repertoire was reconstituted through rebound thymic output.

Using a mixed TRB-A/B primer pool, multiplex touch-down PCR amplified rearranged TRB sequences covering the V, D and J segments. Illumina adapters and sample indices were attached to the amplicons through two consecutive PCR reactions run with Phusion HS II polymerase. The amplicons were purified from gel with the NucleoSpin Gel and PCR Clean-up kit and then assessed with Qubit and an Agilent 2100 Bioanalyzer. Sequencing of the libraries was done on an Illumina MiSeq with paired-end, single-indexed 600-cycle runs. In the paper's pipeline: TRB sequences were processed with MiXCR versions 2.12 and 3.0.5. Each unique CDR3 nucleotide sequence counted as one clone, and only productive sequences with at least two reads were retained. Shannon diversity, evenness, clonality (one minus evenness), and alpha-parameterized diversity profiles from alpha 0 to 5 were included as repertoire metrics. The IGoR algorithm was used to compute generation probabilities of clones in paired pre- and post-chemotherapy samples. TCRdb redid the processing of the public reads, applying fastp at Q25 and MiXCR, and retained in-frame beta chains. Each entry merges the rows of one CDR3 protein and shows their most common DNA and genes. In this record, the V and J calls reflect TCRdb's handling and not the investigators' own analysis. This sample comprises approximately 2,500 distinct CDR3 sequences, more than 25% of them detected only once. The top ten constitute approximately 11% of the sample.

This clonotype is classified as large (0.1 to 1%). Its cognate antigen has yet to be identified. Nothing much larger sits one base from this clone, and base qualities are not available. The sample taken for sequencing was blood. This TCR came from a human donor with a solid tumor.

The sequence in DNA is TGTGCCAGCAGTTACTCTCGGTCCGGGGGAGGCTCACCCCTCCACTTT. Its protein product is CASSYSRSGGGSPLHF. The sequence joins TRBV6-5 to TRBJ1-6; the D gene is perhaps TRBD1, from 5 matching bases. V is pared back by 0 bases and J by 10 bases, with 16 bases lying between the germline termini. In the germline V gene, CDR1 corresponds to MNHEY and CDR2 to SVGAGI. The CDR3 starts with the cysteine, ends with the phenylalanine, and has 16 residues. The entry retains the CDR3 DNA only, 48 bases that are in frame from base 1.